This TCR beta chain was identified during a study of blood T cell repertoires in COVID-19. Study-wide context: From T cells, B-cell-depleted T cells, or PBMCs came the material, which was cDNA or gDNA.

Assay: immunoSEQ multiplex PCR; the TCRdb copy retains only in-frame clones and omits some. The table includes about 240,000 clones, around 90% detected once. The germline V gene has CDR1 SGHRS and CDR2 YFSETQ. Losses at the gene ends were 4 bases for V and 6 bases for J; bases not matched to a gene: 5. The CDR3 runs 13 residues. This TCR was recovered from a man aged 55 to 70 who had recovered from COVID-19. The source material was peripheral blood. This sequence joins TRBV5-1 and TRBJ2-3; 7 bases fit TRBD1. CDR3: CASSGGQTDTQYF. DNA of the CDR3: TGCGCCAGCAGCGGGGGACAGACGGATACGCAGTATTTT.